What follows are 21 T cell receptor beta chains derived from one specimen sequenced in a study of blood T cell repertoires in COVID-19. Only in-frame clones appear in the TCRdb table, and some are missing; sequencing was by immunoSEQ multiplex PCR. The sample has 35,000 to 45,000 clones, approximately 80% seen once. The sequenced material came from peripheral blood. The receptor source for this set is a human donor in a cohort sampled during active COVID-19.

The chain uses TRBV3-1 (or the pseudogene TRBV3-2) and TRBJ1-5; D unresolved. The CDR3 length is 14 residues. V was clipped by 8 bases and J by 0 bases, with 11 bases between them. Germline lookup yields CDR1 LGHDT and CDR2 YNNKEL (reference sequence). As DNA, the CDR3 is TGTGCCAGCGGGGAGGAACATAGCAATCAGCCCCAGCATTTT. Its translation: CASGEEHSNQPQHF.

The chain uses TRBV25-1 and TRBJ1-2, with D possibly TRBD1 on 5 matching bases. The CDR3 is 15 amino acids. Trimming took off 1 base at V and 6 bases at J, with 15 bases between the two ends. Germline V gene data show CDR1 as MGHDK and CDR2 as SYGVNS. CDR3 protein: CASSESLGQGDGYTF. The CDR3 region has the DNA TGTGCCAGCAGTGAATCCCTGGGCCAGGGCGATGGCTACACCTTC.

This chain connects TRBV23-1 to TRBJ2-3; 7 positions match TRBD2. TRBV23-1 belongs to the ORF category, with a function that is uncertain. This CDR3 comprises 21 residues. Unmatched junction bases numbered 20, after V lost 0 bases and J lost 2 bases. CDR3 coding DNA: TGCGCCAGCAGTCAATCATTCGGGGAGGGCCAGGGCCGGAGATCCACAGATACGCAGTATTTT. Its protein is CASSQSFGEGQGRRSTDTQYF.

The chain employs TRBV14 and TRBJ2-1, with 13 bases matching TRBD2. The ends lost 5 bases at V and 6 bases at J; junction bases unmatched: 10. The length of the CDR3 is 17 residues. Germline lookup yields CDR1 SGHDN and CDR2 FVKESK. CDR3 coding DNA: TGTGCCAGCAGCAGCCAGTCCGGACTAGCGGGGGCCAATGAGCAGTTCTTC. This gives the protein CASSSQSGLAGANEQFF.

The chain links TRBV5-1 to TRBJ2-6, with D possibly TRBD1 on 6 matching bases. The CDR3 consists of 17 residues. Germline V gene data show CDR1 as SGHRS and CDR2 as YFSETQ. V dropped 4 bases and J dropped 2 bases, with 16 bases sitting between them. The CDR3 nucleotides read TGCGCCAGCAGCGTTGGACAGACCCCTCCTGGGGCCAACGTCCTGACTTTC. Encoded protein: CASSVGQTPPGANVLTF.

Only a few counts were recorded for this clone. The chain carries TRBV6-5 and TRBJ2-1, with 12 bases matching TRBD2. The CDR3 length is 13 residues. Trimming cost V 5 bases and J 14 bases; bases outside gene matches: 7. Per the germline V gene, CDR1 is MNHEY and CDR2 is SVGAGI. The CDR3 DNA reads TGTGCCAGCAGTCCGTGGACTAGCGGGGTTAAGTTCTTC. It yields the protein CASSPWTSGVKFF.

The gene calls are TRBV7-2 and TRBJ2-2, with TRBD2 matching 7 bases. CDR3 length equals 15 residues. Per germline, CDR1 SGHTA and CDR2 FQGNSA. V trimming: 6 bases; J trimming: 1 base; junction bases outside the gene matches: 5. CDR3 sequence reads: CASSSRGGNTGELFF. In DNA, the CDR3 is TGTGCCAGCAGTTCACGCGGGGGGAACACCGGGGAGCTGTTTTTT.

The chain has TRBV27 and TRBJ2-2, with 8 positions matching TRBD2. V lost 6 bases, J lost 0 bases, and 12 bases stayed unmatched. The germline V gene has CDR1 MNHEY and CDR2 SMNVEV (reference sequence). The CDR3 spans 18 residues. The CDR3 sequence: CASRKLKYGGANTGELFF. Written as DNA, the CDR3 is TGTGCCAGCAGGAAACTAAAATACGGGGGGGCGAACACCGGGGAGCTGTTTTTT.

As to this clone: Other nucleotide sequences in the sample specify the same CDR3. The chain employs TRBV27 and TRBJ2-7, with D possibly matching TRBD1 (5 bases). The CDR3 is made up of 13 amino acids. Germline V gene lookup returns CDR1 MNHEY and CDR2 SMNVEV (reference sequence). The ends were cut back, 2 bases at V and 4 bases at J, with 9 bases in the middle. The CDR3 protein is CASSLQGAYEQYF. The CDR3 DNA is TGTGCCAGCAGTTTACAGGGTGCGTACGAGCAGTACTTC.

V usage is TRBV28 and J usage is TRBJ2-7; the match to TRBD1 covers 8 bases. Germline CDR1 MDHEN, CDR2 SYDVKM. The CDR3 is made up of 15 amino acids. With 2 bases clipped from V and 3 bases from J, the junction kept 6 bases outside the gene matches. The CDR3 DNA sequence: TGTGCCAGCAGTTTACCGGACAGGGCTGTCTACGAGCAGTACTTC. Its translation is CASSLPDRAVYEQYF.

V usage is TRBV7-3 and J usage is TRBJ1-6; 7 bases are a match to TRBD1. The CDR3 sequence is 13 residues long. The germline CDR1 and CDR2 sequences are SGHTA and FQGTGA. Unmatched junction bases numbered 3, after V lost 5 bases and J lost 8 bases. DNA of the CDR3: TGTGCCAGCAGCATCGACAGGGATTCACCCCTCCACTTT. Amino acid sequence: CASSIDRDSPLHF.

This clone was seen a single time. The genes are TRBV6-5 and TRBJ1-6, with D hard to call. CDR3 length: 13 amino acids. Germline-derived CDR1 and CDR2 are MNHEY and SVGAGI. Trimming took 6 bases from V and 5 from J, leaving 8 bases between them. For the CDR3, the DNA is TGTGCCAGCAGCCGACAAGATAATTCACCCCTCCACTTT. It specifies CASSRQDNSPLHF.

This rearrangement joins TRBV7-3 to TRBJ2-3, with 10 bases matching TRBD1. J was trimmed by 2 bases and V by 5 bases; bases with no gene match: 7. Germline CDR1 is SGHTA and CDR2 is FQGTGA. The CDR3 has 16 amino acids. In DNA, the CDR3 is TGTGCCAGCAGCCTCCGGGACAGGGGAACCACAGATACGCAGTATTTT. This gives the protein CASSLRDRGTTDTQYF.

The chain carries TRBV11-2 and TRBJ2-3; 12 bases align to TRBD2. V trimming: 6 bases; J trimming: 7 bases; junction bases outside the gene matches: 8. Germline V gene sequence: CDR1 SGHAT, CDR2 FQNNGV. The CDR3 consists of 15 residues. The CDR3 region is CASRSTGTSGYTQYF. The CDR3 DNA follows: TGTGCCAGCAGATCTACAGGGACTAGCGGGTATACGCAGTATTTT. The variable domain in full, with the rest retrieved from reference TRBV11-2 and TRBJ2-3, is EAGVAQSPRYKIIEKRQSVAFWCNPISGHATLYWYQQILGQGPKLLIQFQNNGVVDDSQLPKDRFSAERLKGVDSTLKIQPAKLEDSAVYLCASRSTGTSGYTQYFGPGTRLTVL.

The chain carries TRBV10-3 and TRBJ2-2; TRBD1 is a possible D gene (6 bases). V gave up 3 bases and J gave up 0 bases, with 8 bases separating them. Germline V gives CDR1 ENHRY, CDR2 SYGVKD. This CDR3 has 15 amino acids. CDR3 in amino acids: CAISETGSNTGELFF. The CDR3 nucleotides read TGTGCCATCAGTGAAACAGGGTCGAACACCGGGGAGCTGTTTTTT.

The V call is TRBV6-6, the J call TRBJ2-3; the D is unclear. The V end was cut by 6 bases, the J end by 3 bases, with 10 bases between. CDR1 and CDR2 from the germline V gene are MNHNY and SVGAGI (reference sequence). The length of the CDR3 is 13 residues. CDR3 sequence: CASRVPTTDTQYF. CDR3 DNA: TGTGCCAGCAGGGTCCCGACTACAGATACGCAGTATTTT.

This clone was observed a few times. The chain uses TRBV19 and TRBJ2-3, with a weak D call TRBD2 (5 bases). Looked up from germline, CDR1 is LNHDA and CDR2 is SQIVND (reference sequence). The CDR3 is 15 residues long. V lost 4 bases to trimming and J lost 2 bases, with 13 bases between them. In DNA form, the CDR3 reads TGTGCCAGTAGTACGAGGGTTCGGGCCACAGATACGCAGTATTTT. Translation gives CASSTRVRATDTQYF.

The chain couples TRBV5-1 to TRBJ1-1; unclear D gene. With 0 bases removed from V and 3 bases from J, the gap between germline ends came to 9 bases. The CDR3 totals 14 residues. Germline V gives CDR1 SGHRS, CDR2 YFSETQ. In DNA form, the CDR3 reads TGCGCCAGCAGCTTGGAAGGAGGAGACACTGAAGCTTTCTTT. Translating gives CASSLEGGDTEAFF.

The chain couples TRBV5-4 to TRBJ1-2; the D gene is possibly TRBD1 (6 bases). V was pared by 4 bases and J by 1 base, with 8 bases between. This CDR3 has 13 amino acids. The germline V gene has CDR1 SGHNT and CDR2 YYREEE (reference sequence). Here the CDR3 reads CASSKDSNYGYTF. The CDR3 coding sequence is TGTGCCAGCAGCAAGGACAGTAACTATGGCTACACCTTC. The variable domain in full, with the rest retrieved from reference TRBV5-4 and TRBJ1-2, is ETGVTQSPTHLIKTRGQQVTLRCSSQSGHNTVSWYQQALGQGPQFIFQYYREEENGRGNFPPRFSGLQFPNYSSELNVNALELDDSALYLCASSKDSNYGYTFGSGTRLTVV.

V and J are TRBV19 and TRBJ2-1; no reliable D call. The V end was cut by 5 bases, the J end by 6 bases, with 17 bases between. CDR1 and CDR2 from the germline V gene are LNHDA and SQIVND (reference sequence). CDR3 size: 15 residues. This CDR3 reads CASSPPGTMGNEQFF. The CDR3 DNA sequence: TGTGCCAGTAGTCCCCCAGGTACCATGGGCAATGAGCAGTTCTTC.

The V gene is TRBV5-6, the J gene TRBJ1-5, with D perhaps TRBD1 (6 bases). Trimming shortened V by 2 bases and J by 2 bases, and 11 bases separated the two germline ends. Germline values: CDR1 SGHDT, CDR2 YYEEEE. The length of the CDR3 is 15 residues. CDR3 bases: TGTGCCAGCAGCTTTGGGGGGGCTGGCAATCAGCCCCAGCATTTT. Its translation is CASSFGGAGNQPQHF. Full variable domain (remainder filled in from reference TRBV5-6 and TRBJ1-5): DAGVTQSPTHLIKTRGQQVTLRCSPKSGHDTVSWYQQALGQGPQFIFQYYEEEERQRGNFPDRFSGHQFPNYSSELNVNALLLGDSALYLCASSFGGAGNQPQHFGDGTRLSIL.